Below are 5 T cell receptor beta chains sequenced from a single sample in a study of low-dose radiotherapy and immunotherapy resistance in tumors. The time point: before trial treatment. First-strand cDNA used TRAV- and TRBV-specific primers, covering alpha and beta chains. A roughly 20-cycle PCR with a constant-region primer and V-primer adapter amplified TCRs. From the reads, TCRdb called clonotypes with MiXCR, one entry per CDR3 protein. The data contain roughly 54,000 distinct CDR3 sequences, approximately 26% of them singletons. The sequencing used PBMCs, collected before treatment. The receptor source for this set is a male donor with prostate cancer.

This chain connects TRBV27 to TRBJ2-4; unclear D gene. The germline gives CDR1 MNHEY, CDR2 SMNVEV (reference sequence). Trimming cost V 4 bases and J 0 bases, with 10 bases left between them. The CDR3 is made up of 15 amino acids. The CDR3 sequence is CASSSDYLAKNIQYF. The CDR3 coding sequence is TGTGCCAGCAGTTCAGATTACTTAGCCAAAAACATTCAGTACTTC.

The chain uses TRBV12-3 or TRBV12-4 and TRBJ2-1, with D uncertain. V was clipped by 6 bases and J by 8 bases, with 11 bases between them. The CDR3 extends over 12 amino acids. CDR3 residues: CASSIAGDEQFF. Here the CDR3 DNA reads TGTGCCAGCAGCATAGCTGGGGATGAGCAGTTCTTC.

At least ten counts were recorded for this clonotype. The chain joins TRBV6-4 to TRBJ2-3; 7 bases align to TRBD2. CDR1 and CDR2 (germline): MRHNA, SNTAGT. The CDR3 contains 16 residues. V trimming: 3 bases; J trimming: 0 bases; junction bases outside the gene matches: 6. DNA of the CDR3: TGTGCCAGCAGTGAGCGGCGGGGGACTAGCACAGATACGCAGTATTTT. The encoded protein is CASSERRGTSTDTQYF.

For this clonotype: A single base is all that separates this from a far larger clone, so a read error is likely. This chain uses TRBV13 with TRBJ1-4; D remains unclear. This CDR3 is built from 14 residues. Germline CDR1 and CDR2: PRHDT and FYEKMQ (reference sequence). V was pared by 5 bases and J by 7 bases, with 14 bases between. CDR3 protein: CASSGAGSIEKLFF. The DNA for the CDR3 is TGTGCCAGCAGCGGCGCGGGGTCTATTGAAAAACTGTTTTTT.

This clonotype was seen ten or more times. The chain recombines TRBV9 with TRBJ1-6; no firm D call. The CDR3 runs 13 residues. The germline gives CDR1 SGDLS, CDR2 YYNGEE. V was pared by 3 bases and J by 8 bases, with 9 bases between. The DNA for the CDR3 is TGTGCCAGCAGCGGCAACGGAGATTCACCCCTCCACTTT. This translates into CASSGNGDSPLHF.